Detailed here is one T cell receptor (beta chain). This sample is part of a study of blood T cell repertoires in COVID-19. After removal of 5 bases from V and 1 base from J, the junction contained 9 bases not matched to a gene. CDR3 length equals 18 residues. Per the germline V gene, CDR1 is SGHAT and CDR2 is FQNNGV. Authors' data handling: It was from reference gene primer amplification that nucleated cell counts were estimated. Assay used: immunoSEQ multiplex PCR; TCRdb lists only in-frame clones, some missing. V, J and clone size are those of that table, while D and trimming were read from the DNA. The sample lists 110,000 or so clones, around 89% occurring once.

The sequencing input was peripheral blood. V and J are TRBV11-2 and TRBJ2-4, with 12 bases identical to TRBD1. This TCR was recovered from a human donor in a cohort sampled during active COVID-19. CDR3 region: CASSNPGQGAEAKNIQYF. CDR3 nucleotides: TGTGCCAGCAGCAACCCGGGACAGGGGGCCGAGGCCAAAAACATTCAGTACTTC.